The clone carrying this T cell receptor beta chain was picked up a small number of times. This sample is part of a study of blood T cell repertoires in COVID-19. As for the study in general: Sites across the United States, Italy and Spain contributed samples from acute and convalescent COVID-19. Sample material is recorded as cDNA or gDNA derived from T cells, B-cell-depleted T cells, or PBMCs.

Using immunoSEQ multiplex PCR, the repertoire was profiled, and TCRdb retains in-frame clones only, with some absent. The sample contains approximately 270,000 clones, roughly 86% of which appear only once. Participants reported their clinical history, and cohort assignment relied on those reports. Two negative PCRs, clearance, or symptom resolution were required of recovered Cohort 3 donors. The sequencing input was PBMCs or T cells enriched from blood (not recorded which). The source is a woman aged 55 to 70 who had recovered from COVID-19.

The CDR3 here is CASSLAGLSTDTQYF. In DNA, the CDR3 is TGTGCCAGCAGCTTAGCGGGACTCTCCACAGATACGCAGTATTTT. The V call is TRBV7-8, the J call TRBJ2-3, with a weak D call TRBD2 (6 bases). Trimming removed 0 bases at V and 2 bases at J, with 9 bases between. The CDR3 loop spans 15 amino acids. CDR1 SGHVS and CDR2 FQNEAQ come from the germline V gene.